This is a list of T cell receptor beta chains from one sample in a study of T cells in Graves' hyperthyroidism and ophthalmopathy. TCRdb independently ran MiXCR on the multiplex PCR reads; one entry per CDR3 protein. This table holds about 250,000 distinct CDR3 sequences, 15% found once. The sequenced sample was blood. These TCRs come from a woman in her fifties or sixties with Graves' hyperthyroidism that later progressed to Graves' ophthalmopathy. CDR3s include the opening cysteine and the closing phenylalanine or tryptophan. A D gene is named only where the DNA matches it firmly. Clone size is stated in some rows and not others, as once, few, many or a class when expanded.

J gene: TRBJ2-6
V gene: TRBV19
CDR3 length: 18
clone size: -
D gene: TRBD2
CDR3 DNA: TGTGCCAGTACCCCGTGGAGCGGGAGTCTCTCTGGGGCCAACGTCCTGACTTTC
CDR3 protein: CASTPWSGSLSGANVLTF

J gene: TRBJ2-1
V gene: TRBV29-1
CDR3 length: 17
clone size: many
D gene: TRBD2
CDR3 DNA: TGCAGCGTTGAACCCCGGGGGCTAGCGGGAGGATGGGCTGAGCAGTTCTTC
CDR3 protein: CSVEPRGLAGGWAEQFF

J gene: TRBJ1-1
V gene: TRBV11-2
CDR3 length: 14
clone size: many
D gene: TRBD1
CDR3 DNA: TGTGCCAGCAGCTTTCCCAGGGGGGGCCCTGAAGCTTTCTTT
CDR3 protein: CASSFPRGGPEAFF

J gene: TRBJ2-7
V gene: TRBV7-6
CDR3 length: 14
clone size: many
D gene: TRBD1
CDR3 DNA: TGTGCCAGCAGCTCGCGGACAGGGTTCGGCGAGCAGTACTTC
CDR3 protein: CASSSRTGFGEQYF

J gene: TRBJ1-1
V gene: TRBV12-3/TRBV12-4
CDR3 length: 13
clone size: many
D gene: -
CDR3 DNA: TGTGCCAGCAGGAGCTACGTCGGCACTGAAGCTTTCTTT
CDR3 protein: CASRSYVGTEAFF

J gene: TRBJ1-5
V gene: TRBV28
CDR3 length: 15
clone size: -
D gene: -
CDR3 DNA: TGTGCCAGCAGCCACGCCTCCTATAGCAATCAGCCCCAGCATTTT
CDR3 protein: CASSHASYSNQPQHF

J gene: TRBJ2-2
V gene: TRBV27
CDR3 length: 16
clone size: few
D gene: TRBD2
CDR3 DNA: TGTGCCAGCAGTAAGACTAGCGGGGCGAACACCGGGGAGCTGTTTTTT
CDR3 protein: CASSKTSGANTGELFF

J gene: TRBJ2-5
V gene: TRBV6-1
CDR3 length: 18
clone size: few
D gene: TRBD2
CDR3 DNA: TGTGCCAGCAGTGACCAGACTAGCGGGAGGAGGATGCAAGAGACCCAGTACTTC
CDR3 protein: CASSDQTSGRRMQETQYF

J gene: TRBJ1-1
V gene: TRBV28
CDR3 length: 12
clone size: many
D gene: -
CDR3 DNA: TGTGCCAGCAGCTCATCGAACACTGAAGCTTTCTTT
CDR3 protein: CASSSSNTEAFF

J gene: TRBJ1-1
V gene: TRBV2
CDR3 length: 13
clone size: -
D gene: TRBD1
CDR3 DNA: TGTGCCAGCAACCCGGGACAGGTCCCTGGAGCTTTCTTT
CDR3 protein: CASNPGQVPGAFF

J gene: TRBJ2-7
V gene: TRBV20-1
CDR3 length: 16
clone size: many
D gene: TRBD2
CDR3 DNA: TGCAGTGCTAGAGCCCTATCCAGCGGGAGCCCCTACGAGCAGTACTTC
CDR3 protein: CSARALSSGSPYEQYF

J gene: TRBJ2-1
V gene: TRBV20-1
CDR3 length: 15
clone size: many
D gene: -
CDR3 DNA: TGCAGTGCTAGAGAACAGGATAACGGGTACAATGAGCAGTTCTTC
CDR3 protein: CSAREQDNGYNEQFF

J gene: TRBJ1-1
V gene: TRBV7-2
CDR3 length: 13
clone size: many
D gene: -
CDR3 DNA: TGTGCCAGCAGCCCGCGGAGGACTACTGAAGCTTTCTTT
CDR3 protein: CASSPRRTTEAFF

J gene: TRBJ2-7
V gene: TRBV18
CDR3 length: 15
clone size: many
D gene: TRBD2
CDR3 DNA: TGTGCCAGCTCACCGTCGCTAGCGGGAATCTACGAGCAGTACTTC
CDR3 protein: CASSPSLAGIYEQYF

J gene: TRBJ1-5
V gene: TRBV28
CDR3 length: 15
clone size: many
D gene: -
CDR3 DNA: TGTGCCAGCAGTTTATATTCGGGGGGGGATCAGCCCCAGCATTTT
CDR3 protein: CASSLYSGGDQPQHF

J gene: TRBJ1-5
V gene: TRBV18
CDR3 length: 13
clone size: -
D gene: -
CDR3 DNA: TGTGCCAGCTCCCCATCGGTGGTACAGCCCCAGCATTTT
CDR3 protein: CASSPSVVQPQHF